Sequencing of this T cell receptor beta chain was carried out in a study of response to subunit inactivated influenza vaccine. TCRdb independently ran MiXCR on the RT-PCR reads; one entry per CDR3 protein. Among 560,000 or so distinct CDR3 sequences listed, less than 8% were seen once. General observations from the study: Seasonal influenza vaccination, on each occasion, was suggested by the authors to recruit few new T cells.

This clonotype was counted between two and nine times. Its cognate antigen is unknown. Sequences were derived from PBMCs from blood, sampled around 25 months after vaccination. The receptor was derived from a man aged 50-75 years who received an inactivated influenza vaccine.

The CDR3 sequence: CSVGTGVEKLFF. DNA of the CDR3: TGCAGCGTAGGGACAGGGGTTGAAAAACTGTTTTTT. The rearrangement uses TRBV29-1 and TRBJ1-4, with 10 bases that match TRBD1. The trim removed 6 bases at V and 7 bases at J, leaving 2 bases unmatched. CDR3 length equals 12 residues. The germline CDR1 and CDR2 sequences are SQVTM and ANQGSEA.